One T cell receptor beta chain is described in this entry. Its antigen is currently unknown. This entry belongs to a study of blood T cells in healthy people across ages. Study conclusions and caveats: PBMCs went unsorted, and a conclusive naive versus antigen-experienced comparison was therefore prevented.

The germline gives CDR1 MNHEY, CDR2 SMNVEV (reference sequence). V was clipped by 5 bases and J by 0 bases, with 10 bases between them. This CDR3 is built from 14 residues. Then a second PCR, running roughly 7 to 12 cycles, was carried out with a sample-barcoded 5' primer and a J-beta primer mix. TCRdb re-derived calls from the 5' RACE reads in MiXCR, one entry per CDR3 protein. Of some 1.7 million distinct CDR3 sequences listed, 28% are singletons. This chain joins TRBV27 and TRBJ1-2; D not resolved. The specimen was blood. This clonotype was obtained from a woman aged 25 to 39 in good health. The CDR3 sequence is CASSVRPANYGYTF. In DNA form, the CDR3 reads TGTGCCAGCAGTGTGAGACCCGCTAACTATGGCTACACCTTC.